This TCR beta chain comes out of a study of cytomegalovirus exposure and HLA in healthy donors. This CDR3 region has 13 residues. The trim removed 5 bases at V and 6 bases at J, leaving 4 bases unmatched. CDR1 is LGHNA, CDR2 YSLEER, per germline. The table came from immunoSEQ multiplex PCR; TCRdb's copy has only in-frame clones and leaves some out. Altogether roughly 150,000 clones are present, about 95% being singletons, with the ten largest covering about 0.94%. In regard to this clone: Its antigen is unknown.

The study's findings and limits: Researchers catalogued about 150 TCR beta chains as cytomegalovirus-associated. Three CMV-associated chains proved CMV antigen-specific in vitro. In a later analysis, first-cohort TCR clusters were found to tend to co-occur in the approximately 120 validation repertoires.

Sequencing was carried out using PBMCs. The source of this sequence is a woman aged 18-29 years in good health and CMV-seronegative. The chain uses TRBV4-3 and TRBJ1-5, with TRBD1 identical over 7 bases. The CDR3 here is CASSFQGGQPQHF. CDR3 sequence (DNA): TGCGCCAGCAGCTTCCAGGGGGGTCAGCCCCAGCATTTT.